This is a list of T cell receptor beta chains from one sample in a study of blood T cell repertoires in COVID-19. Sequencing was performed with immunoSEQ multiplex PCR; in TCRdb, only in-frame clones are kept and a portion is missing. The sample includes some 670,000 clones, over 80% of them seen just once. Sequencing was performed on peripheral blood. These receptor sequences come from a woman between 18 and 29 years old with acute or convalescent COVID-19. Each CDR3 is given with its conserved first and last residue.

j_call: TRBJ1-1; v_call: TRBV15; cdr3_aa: CATSRETGGTEAFF
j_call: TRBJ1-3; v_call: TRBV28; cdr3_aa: CASSFGGSGNTIYF
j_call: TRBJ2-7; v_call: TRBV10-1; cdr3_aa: CASSRGGGEQYF
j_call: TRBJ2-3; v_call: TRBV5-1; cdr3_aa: CASSLVSGGPSDTQYF
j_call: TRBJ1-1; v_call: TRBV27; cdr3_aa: CASSLGGVNTEAFF
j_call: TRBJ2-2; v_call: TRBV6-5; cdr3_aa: CASSPGTGETGELFF
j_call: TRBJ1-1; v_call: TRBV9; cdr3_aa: CASRTGGEQGEAFF
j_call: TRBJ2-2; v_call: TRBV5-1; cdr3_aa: CASSSQGDTGELFF
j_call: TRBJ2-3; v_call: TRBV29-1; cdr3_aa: CSGASLGWEGEDTQYF
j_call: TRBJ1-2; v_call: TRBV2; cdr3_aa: CASSGTGKRYGYTF
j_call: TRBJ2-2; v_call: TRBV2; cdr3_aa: CASRVWTANTGELFF
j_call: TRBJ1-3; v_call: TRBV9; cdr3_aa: CASSATGDSSGNTIYF
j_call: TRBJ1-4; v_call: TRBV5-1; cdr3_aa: CASSRRDINEKLFF
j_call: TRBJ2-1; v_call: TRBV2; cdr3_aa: CASRADRGQFYNEQFF
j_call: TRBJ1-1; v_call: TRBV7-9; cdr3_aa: CASSPTQGRNTEAFF
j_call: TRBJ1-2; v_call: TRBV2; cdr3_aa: CASSGGQNYGYTF
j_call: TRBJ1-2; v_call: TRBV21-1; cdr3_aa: CASPRTGVRQGYTF
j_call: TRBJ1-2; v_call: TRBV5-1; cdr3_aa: CASSMTVDYGYTF
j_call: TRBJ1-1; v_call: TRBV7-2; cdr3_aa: CASSPGRGPSFTEAFF
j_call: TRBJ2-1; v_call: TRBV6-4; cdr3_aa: CASSVTPRGGGNEQFF
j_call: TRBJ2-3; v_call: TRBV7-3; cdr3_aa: CASSLIPGLAGYGTDTQYF
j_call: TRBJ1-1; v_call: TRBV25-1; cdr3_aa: CASSAGQGSEAFF
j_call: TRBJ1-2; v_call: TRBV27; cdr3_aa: CASSLGARGGNGYTF
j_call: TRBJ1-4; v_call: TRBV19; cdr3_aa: CASSIKSGEKLFF
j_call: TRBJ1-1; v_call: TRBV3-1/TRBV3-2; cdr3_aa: CASSHSTEAFF
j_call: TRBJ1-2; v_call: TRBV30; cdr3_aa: CAWSVGVGYTF
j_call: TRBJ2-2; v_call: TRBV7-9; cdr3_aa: CASSLTWGEGTGELFF
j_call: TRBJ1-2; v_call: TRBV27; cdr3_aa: CASRGLRGTDYGYTF
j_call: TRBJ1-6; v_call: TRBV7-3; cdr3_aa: CASSLTAGGNSPLHF
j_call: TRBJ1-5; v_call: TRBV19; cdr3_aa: CASRSGGGNQPQHF
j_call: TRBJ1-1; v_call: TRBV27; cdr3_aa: CASSLRAGYTEAFF
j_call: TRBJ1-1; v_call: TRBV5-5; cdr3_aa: CASSNTALVAFF
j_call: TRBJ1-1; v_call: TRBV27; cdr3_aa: CASSLVQGALAFF
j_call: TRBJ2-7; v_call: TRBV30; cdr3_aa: CAWSTPTGLALSYEQYF
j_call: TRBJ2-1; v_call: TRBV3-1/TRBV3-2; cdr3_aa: CATERGGSEQFF
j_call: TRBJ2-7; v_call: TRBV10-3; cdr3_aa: CATDTGGNSYEQYF
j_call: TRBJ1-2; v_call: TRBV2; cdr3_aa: CASRQDQSGGYTF
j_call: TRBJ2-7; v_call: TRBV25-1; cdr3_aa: CASSEPGSNYEQYF
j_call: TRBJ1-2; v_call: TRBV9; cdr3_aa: CASSAGTGYGYTF
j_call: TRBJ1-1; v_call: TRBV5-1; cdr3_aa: CASSLMGGTMNTEAFF
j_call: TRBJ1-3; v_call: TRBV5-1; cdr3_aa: CASSMGQGGNTIYF
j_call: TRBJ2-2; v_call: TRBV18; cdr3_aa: CASSPLVAGRWGTGELFF
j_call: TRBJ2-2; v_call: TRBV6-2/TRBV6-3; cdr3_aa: CASSYGDRSAGELFF
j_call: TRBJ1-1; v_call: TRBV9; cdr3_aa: CASSVQGKEAFF
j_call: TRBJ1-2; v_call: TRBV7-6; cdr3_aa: CASSPGQFIYGYTF
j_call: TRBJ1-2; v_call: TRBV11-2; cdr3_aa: CASSLVYTGTGVLYGYTF
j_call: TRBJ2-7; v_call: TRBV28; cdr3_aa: CASSLLDYEQYF
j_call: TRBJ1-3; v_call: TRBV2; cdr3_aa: CASTGGEVAGNTIYF
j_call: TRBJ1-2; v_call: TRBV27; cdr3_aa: CASRIFPGDRAYTF
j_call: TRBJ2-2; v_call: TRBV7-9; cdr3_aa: CASSLTGELFF
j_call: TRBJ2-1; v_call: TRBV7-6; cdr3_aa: CASSLMGGDYNEQFF
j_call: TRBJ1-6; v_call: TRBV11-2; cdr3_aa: CASRSAQGAVPTSPLHF
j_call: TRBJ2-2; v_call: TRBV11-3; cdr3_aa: CASSLGPAGEAGELFF
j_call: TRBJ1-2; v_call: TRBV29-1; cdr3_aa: CGSTGGAYGYTF
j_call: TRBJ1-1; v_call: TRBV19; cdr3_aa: CASSSRGWGTEAFF
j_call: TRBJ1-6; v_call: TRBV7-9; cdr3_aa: CASSLLSRSPLHF
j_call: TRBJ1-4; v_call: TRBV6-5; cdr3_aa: CASSWTGIRWEKLFF
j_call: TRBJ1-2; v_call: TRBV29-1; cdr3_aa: CSVGTGYGYTF
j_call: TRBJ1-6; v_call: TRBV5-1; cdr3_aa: CASSLGGPQNNSPLHF
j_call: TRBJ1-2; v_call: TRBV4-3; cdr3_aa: CASSPLTGLGYTF